Included here is one T cell receptor beta chain sequence, with context. Its target is not known. This entry is derived from a study of T cell responses to AZD1222 COVID-19 vaccine. Study-wide results and caveats: Repertoire sampling happened only post peak T cell response. After two AZD1222 doses, spike-specific TCR breadth and depth rose versus day 0. Clonal diversity was possibly underestimated; the donors were predominantly white British and more often female.

Profiled with immunoSEQ multiplex PCR; TCRdb holds only in-frame clones, not every one. The repertoire has 97,000 or so clones, more than 85% of them found once; the top ten carry 5%. Sequencing was performed on peripheral blood, taken on day 0 of AZD1222 vaccination. The source is an adult in good health.

The CDR3 sequence is CASSLARGTGELFF. DNA of the CDR3: TGTGCCAGCAGCTTAGCTCGGGGTACCGGGGAGCTGTTTTTT. The chain has TRBV7-2 and TRBJ2-2, with D possibly matching TRBD2 (5 bases). With 0 bases removed from V and 5 bases from J, the gap between germline ends came to 7 bases. The CDR3 is made up of 14 amino acids. The germline V gene encodes CDR1 SGHTA and CDR2 FQGNSA.